These 3 T cell receptor beta chains originate from one sample sequenced in a study of T cells in Graves' hyperthyroidism and ophthalmopathy. TCR beta CDR3 region amplification was performed from RNA transcripts. The HTBI set primed first-round TCR CDR3 RT-PCR. TCRdb reprocessed the multiplex PCR reads via MiXCR and lists one record per CDR3 protein. The sample lists 610,000 or so distinct CDR3 sequences; 46% were seen once. Sequencing used peripheral blood or thyroid tissue (not recorded which). These receptors all stem from a woman younger than 35 with Graves' hyperthyroidism.

This clonotype was found many times. The chain recombines TRBV28 with TRBJ1-5; 8 bases align to TRBD1. V lost 6 bases and J lost 4; bases outside the gene matches: 8. The V gene's germline CDR1 is MDHEN and CDR2 SYDVKM. CDR3 length: 15 residues. In DNA, the CDR3 is TGTGCCAGCAGCCCGGACAGGGTGGGAAATCAGCCCCAGCATTTT. It is translated as CASSPDRVGNQPQHF.

This sequence joins TRBV19 and TRBJ2-3; D ambiguous. Deletions cut 5 bases from V and 0 bases from J, with 12 bases between. The CDR3 length is 15 residues. Looked up from germline, CDR1 is LNHDA and CDR2 is SQIVND (reference sequence). The CDR3 region is CASSSSDTSTDTQYF. As DNA, the CDR3 is TGTGCCAGTAGTTCCAGTGATACTAGCACAGATACGCAGTATTTT.

This clonotype was seen repeatedly, ten times or more. V is TRBV6-5 and J is TRBJ2-7; no clear D gene. This CDR3 spans 11 amino acids. Per germline, CDR1 MNHEY and CDR2 SVGAGI. V gave up 9 bases and J gave up 4 bases, with 10 bases separating them. The CDR3 nucleotides are TGTGCCAGTAAAAAGGGTTACGAGCAGTACTTC. It encodes CASKKGYEQYF.